The rows below give T cell receptor beta chains drawn from one sample of a study of cytomegalovirus exposure and HLA in healthy donors. Assay: immunoSEQ multiplex PCR; the TCRdb copy retains only in-frame clones and omits some. In the table there are 120,000 or so clones, roughly a tenth of which are singletons. Material for sequencing was PBMCs. These receptors came from a woman between 18 and 29 years old in good health and CMV-seropositive. The CDR3 runs from the conserved cysteine through the conserved F or W. The D gene is left open where the match is weak. Clone size is given for some rows only: seen once, a few or many times, or a class if the clone is expanded.

cdr3_length	clone_size	d_call	v_call	j_call	cdr3_aa	cdr3_nt
16	few	-	TRBV21-1	TRBJ2-1	CASSRPLAGVSGEQFF	TGTGCCAGCAGCAGACCACTAGCGGGAGTCTCTGGTGAGCAGTTCTTC
13	-	TRBD1	TRBV9	TRBJ2-7	CASSVRQGHEQYF	TGTGCCAGCAGCGTACGACAGGGCCACGAGCAGTACTTC
12	-	TRBD2	TRBV29-1	TRBJ2-1	CSLLAGSNEQFF	TGCAGCTTATTAGCGGGGAGCAATGAGCAGTTCTTC
13	few	-	TRBV5-1	TRBJ2-3	CASSEVAPDTQYF	TGCGCCAGCAGCGAAGTAGCTCCAGATACGCAGTATTTT
13	few	TRBD1	TRBV2	TRBJ1-6	CASRTGSNSPLHF	TGTGCCAGCAGGACAGGGAGTAATTCACCCCTCCACTTT
14	few	TRBD1	TRBV19	TRBJ1-2	CASIGGRGGYGYTF	TGTGCCAGTATAGGGGGCAGGGGAGGCTATGGCTACACCTTC
13	few	-	TRBV7-9	TRBJ1-2	CASSYRLLYGYTF	TGTGCCAGCAGCTACCGACTTCTCTATGGCTACACCTTC
15	few	-	TRBV18	TRBJ1-5	CASSPQGDKNQPQHF	TGTGCCAGCTCACCACAGGGAGACAAGAATCAGCCCCAGCATTTT
13	-	-	TRBV9	TRBJ1-5	CASSVEVGQPQHF	TGTGCCAGCAGCGTTGAGGTGGGTCAGCCCCAGCATTTT
14	-	-	TRBV7-9	TRBJ2-5	CASRPRGSQETQYF	TGTGCCAGCAGACCCCGGGGGTCCCAAGAGACCCAGTACTTC
14	-	-	TRBV2	TRBJ1-5	CASSEGELRQPQHF	TGTGCCAGCAGTGAGGGAGAGCTGAGGCAGCCCCAGCATTTT
12	-	-	TRBV14	TRBJ1-1	CASSLGDTEAFF	TGTGCCAGCAGCCTAGGGGACACTGAAGCTTTCTTT
15	-	-	TRBV5-6	TRBJ1-5	CASSLWPGRDQPQHF	TGTGCCAGCAGCTTGTGGCCAGGGAGGGATCAGCCCCAGCATTTT
8	few	-	TRBV28	TRBJ2-7	CASTVEYF	TGTGCCTCCACTGTGGAGTACTTC
13	-	-	TRBV7-3	TRBJ2-3	CASSPQVTDTQYF	TGTGCCAGCAGCCCACAGGTCACAGATACGCAGTATTTT
15	-	-	TRBV5-4	TRBJ2-7	CASSVLESPFYEQYF	TGTGCCAGCAGCGTGCTAGAATCGCCTTTCTACGAGCAGTACTTC
16	-	-	TRBV10-3	TRBJ2-1	CAISDVAERSYNEQFF	TGTGCCATCAGTGATGTGGCGGAACGCTCCTACAATGAGCAGTTCTTC
14	-	-	TRBV7-2	TRBJ2-5	CASSRRGTQETQYF	TGTGCCAGCAGTCGTAGAGGGACTCAAGAGACCCAGTACTTC
16	few	TRBD1	TRBV6-1	TRBJ1-6	CASSVPGQGLNSPLHF	TGTGCCAGCAGTGTACCGGGACAGGGTCTCAATTCACCCCTCCACTTT
12	-	-	TRBV30	TRBJ2-7	CAWSRSFHEQYF	TGTGCCTGGAGTCGTAGCTTCCACGAGCAGTACTTC
14	-	TRBD2	TRBV5-1	TRBJ2-5	CASSPGLAVGTQYF	TGCGCCAGCAGCCCGGGACTAGCGGTGGGGACCCAGTACTTC
15	-	-	TRBV11-2	TRBJ1-5	CASSPIQGSNQPQHF	TGTGCCAGCAGCCCCATACAGGGTAGTAATCAGCCCCAGCATTTT
13	few	-	TRBV27	TRBJ2-7	CASSPGQSYEQYF	TGTGCCAGCAGTCCAGGACAATCCTACGAGCAGTACTTC
14	-	-	TRBV10-1	TRBJ2-7	CASKRTQSSYEQYF	TGCGCCAGCAAGAGGACACAAAGCTCCTACGAGCAGTACTTC
15	-	-	TRBV5-6	TRBJ1-4	CASSSEALTNEKLFF	TGTGCCAGCAGCTCGGAGGCGCTAACTAATGAAAAACTGTTTTTT
16	few	-	TRBV12-5	TRBJ1-4	CASGLAYRDVPEKLFF	TGTGCTAGTGGTTTGGCCTACAGGGATGTGCCCGAAAAACTGTTTTTT
14	-	TRBD1	TRBV6-1	TRBJ1-2	CASSGLQGNYGCTF	TGTGCCAGCAGTGGGTTACAGGGGAACTATGGCTGCACCTTC
13	-	-	TRBV7-7	TRBJ2-3	CASSQGPPDTQYF	TGTGCTAGCAGCCAGGGCCCCCCAGATACGCAGTATTTT
16	-	-	TRBV12-2	TRBJ2-1	CASRLGLAGGYNEQFF	TGTGCAAGTCGCTTGGGACTAGCGGGAGGTTACAATGAGCAGTTCTTC
14	few	-	TRBV28	TRBJ1-5	CASSLSSSNQPQHF	TGTGCCAGCAGTTTGTCATCAAGCAATCAGCCCCAGCATTTT
14	-	-	TRBV19	TRBJ1-5	CASSIFGRDQPQHF	TGTGCCAGTAGTATATTTGGCAGGGATCAGCCCCAGCATTTT
13	-	-	TRBV4-1	TRBJ2-1	CASSPEPSLWQFF	TGCGCCAGCAGCCCAGAACCGAGTCTGTGGCAGTTCTTC
18	few	TRBD1	TRBV19	TRBJ1-1	CASSILPGQERGNTEAFF	TGTGCCAGTAGTATCCTCCCGGGACAGGAACGTGGGAACACTGAAGCTTTCTTT
16	-	-	TRBV6-4	TRBJ2-1	CASSPRPEGSYNEQFF	TGTGCCAGCAGCCCCAGACCCGAGGGCTCCTACAATGAGCAGTTCTTC
11	-	-	TRBV20-1	TRBJ1-4	CSATRGEKLFF	TGCAGTGCTACCCGCGGTGAAAAACTGTTTTTT